These T cell receptor beta chains were read from a single sample in a study of cytomegalovirus exposure and HLA in healthy donors. Some clones are missing from TCRdb's copy, which holds only in-frame ones; the method was immunoSEQ multiplex PCR. Its clone listing holds 45,000 or so clones. The sequenced sample consisted of PBMCs. The receptors were gathered from a male donor in good health and CMV-seronegative. The CDR3 runs from the conserved cysteine through the conserved F or W. The D gene is left open where the match is weak.

TGTGCCAGTAGGGAGACAGGGCTCTACGAGCAGTACTTC	CASRETGLYEQYF	TRBD1	TRBJ2-7	TRBV19
TGTGCCAGCAGCTGGCAGGGGCGGAGGAACACTGAAGCTTTCTTT	CASSWQGRRNTEAFF	.	TRBJ1-1	TRBV11-2
TGTGCCAGCAGCTTAGGAGTGGGCGTGGGTACTGAAGCTTTCTTT	CASSLGVGVGTEAFF	.	TRBJ1-1	TRBV7-6
TGTGCCAGCAGCCAAGATCGGGACAGGGTGTTCACTGAAGCTTTCTTT	CASSQDRDRVFTEAFF	TRBD1	TRBJ1-1	TRBV4-2
TGCGCCAGCAGCCAAGAAGAGGGGGCGGCTAATGAAAAACTGTTTTTT	CASSQEEGAANEKLFF	TRBD1	TRBJ1-4	TRBV4-1
TGTGCCAGCAGCCGGGAGCGGGGGGTTTGGACAGATACGCAGTATTTT	CASSRERGVWTDTQYF	TRBD2	TRBJ2-3	TRBV6-8
TGTGCCAGCAGCCTCACCGGGACAGGGTTAGACGGCTACACCTTC	CASSLTGTGLDGYTF	TRBD1	TRBJ1-2	TRBV7-3
TGCGCCAGCAGCTTGTCACATTTGCAGAACACTGAAGCTTTCTTT	CASSLSHLQNTEAFF	.	TRBJ1-1	TRBV5-1
TGTGCCAGTAGTCCCCAGACAGGGGGTATTATTAATTCACCCCTCCACTTT	CASSPQTGGIINSPLHF	TRBD1	TRBJ1-6	TRBV19
TGTGCCAGCAGTGAGCTAGATACTGAAGCTTTCTTT	CASSELDTEAFF	.	TRBJ1-1	TRBV6-5
TGTGCTAGTGGTCTCAGCAGGGCGCAGCCCCAGCATTTT	CASGLSRAQPQHF	.	TRBJ1-5	TRBV12-5
TGTGCCAGCAGTTGGACAGGGGGACCCTATAATTCACCCCTCCACTTT	CASSWTGGPYNSPLHF	TRBD1	TRBJ1-6	TRBV27
TGTGCCAGCAGCCCCCTCTATGGCTACACCTTC	CASSPLYGYTF	.	TRBJ1-2	TRBV6-6
TGCGCCAGCAGCTGGGGACAGGGTAACGAAGGAGGCTACACCTTC	CASSWGQGNEGGYTF	TRBD1	TRBJ1-2	TRBV5-1
TGTGCCAGCTCACCAATCTTCGGGGGAACCTACGAGCAGTACTTC	CASSPIFGGTYEQYF	.	TRBJ2-7	TRBV18
TGTGCCAGCAGTCCGAGGACAGGGTACCACTATGGCTACACCTTC	CASSPRTGYHYGYTF	TRBD1	TRBJ1-2	TRBV27